This TCR beta chain was sequenced in a study of blood T cell repertoires in COVID-19. The wider study: Spain, Italy and the United States supplied samples that represented acute and convalescent COVID-19. Sample material is recorded as cDNA or gDNA derived from T cells, B-cell-depleted T cells, or PBMCs.

CDR3 length equals 15 residues. The V and J ends lost 5 bases and 2 bases, in that order; junction bases with no gene match: 7. Per germline, CDR1 SGHTA and CDR2 FQGNSA. The sample holds one count of this clone. Authors' data handling: By means of reference gene primer amplification, nucleated cell counts were estimated. The data were produced by immunoSEQ multiplex PCR, yet TCRdb's version contains in-frame clones alone and is incomplete. V and J calls and clone size follow that table, whereas D and trimming were derived from the DNA. The table lists about 250,000 clones, 87% of them singletons, with roughly 3% in the top ten.

The receptor was derived from a man aged 18 to 35 with active or convalescent COVID-19. Sequencing was performed on peripheral blood. The J gene is TRBJ2-7, the V gene TRBV7-2, with 9 bases aligning to TRBD1. DNA for the CDR3: TGTGCCAGCAGCAAAGCCGGGACAGGGACCTACGAGCAGTACTTC. Residues: CASSKAGTGTYEQYF.